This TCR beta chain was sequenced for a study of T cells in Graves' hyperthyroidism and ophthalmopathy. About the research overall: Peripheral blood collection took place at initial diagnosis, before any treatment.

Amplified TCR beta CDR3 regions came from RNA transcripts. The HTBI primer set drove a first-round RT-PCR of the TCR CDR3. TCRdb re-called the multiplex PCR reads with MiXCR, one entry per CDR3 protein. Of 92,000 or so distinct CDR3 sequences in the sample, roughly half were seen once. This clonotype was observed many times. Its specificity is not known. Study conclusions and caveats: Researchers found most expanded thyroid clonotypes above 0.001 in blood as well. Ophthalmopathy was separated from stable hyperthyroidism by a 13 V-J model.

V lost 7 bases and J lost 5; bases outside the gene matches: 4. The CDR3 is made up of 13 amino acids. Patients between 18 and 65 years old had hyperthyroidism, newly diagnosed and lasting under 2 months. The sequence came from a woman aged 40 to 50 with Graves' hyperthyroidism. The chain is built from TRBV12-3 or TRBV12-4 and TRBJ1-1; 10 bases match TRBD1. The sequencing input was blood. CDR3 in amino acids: CASTSDRGTEAFF. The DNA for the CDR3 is TGTGCCAGCACCTCGGACAGGGGGACTGAAGCTTTCTTT.